One TCR beta chain is described in this entry. Its antigen remains unknown. This specimen comes from a study of cytomegalovirus exposure and HLA in healthy donors. Study-wide results and limits: In vitro assays verified that a few CMV-associated chains recognized CMV antigens specifically. When analyzed later, a missense DCLRE1C variant was found to be linked to TCR beta V- and J-gene trimming.

13 Jbeta primers and 60 Vbeta primers were used for the PCR. Produced via immunoSEQ multiplex PCR; TCRdb's table is partial and in-frame only. Of roughly 110,000 clones in the sample, approximately 70% were seen once. Per germline, CDR1 SGHRS and CDR2 YFSETQ. Losses at the gene ends were 6 bases for V and 2 bases for J; bases not matched to a gene: 5. The CDR3 totals 14 residues. The chain employs TRBV5-1 and TRBJ1-2; 9 bases line up with TRBD1. The sequencing sample was made of PBMCs. This receptor was obtained from a boy under 18 in good health and CMV-seronegative. The CDR3 DNA sequence: TGCGCCAGCACCCGGACAGGGGAGAACTATGGCTACACCTTC. Translated: CASTRTGENYGYTF.